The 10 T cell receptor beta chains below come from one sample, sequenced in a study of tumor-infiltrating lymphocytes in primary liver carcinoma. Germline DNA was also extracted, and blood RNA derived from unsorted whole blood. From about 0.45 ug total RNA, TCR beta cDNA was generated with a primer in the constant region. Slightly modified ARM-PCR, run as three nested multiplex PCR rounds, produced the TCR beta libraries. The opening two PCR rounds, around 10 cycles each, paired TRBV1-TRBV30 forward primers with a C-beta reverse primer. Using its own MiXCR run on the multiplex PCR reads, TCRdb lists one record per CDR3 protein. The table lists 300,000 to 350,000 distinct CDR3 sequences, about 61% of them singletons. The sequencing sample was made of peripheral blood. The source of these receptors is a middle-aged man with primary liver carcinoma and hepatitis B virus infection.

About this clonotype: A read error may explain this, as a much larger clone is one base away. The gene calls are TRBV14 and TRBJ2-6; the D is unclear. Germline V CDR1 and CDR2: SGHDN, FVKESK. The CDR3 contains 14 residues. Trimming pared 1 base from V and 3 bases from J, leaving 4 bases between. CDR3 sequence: CASSQVRGANVLTF. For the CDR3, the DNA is TGTGCCAGCAGCCAAGTACGTGGGGCCAACGTCCTGACTTTC. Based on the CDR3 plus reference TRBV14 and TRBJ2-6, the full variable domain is EAGVTQFPSHSVIEKGQTVTLRCDPISGHDNLYWYRRVMGKEIKFLLHFVKESKQDESGMPNNRFLAERTGGTYSTLKVQPAELEDSGVYFCASSQVRGANVLTFGAGSRLTVL.

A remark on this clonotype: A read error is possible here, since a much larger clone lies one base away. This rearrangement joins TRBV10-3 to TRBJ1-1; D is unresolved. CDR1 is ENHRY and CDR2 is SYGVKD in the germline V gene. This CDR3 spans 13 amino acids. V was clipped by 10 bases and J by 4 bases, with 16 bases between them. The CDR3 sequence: CASLGFGCTEAFF. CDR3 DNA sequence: TGTGCCAGCCTAGGGTTTGGTTGCACTGAAGCTTTCTTT.

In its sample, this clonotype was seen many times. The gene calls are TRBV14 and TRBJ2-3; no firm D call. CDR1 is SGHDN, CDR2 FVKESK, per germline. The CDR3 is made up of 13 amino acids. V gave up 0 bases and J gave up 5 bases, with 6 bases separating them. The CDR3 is CASSQDRKDTQYF. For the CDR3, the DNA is TGTGCCAGCAGCCAAGATCGAAAAGATACGCAGTATTTT.

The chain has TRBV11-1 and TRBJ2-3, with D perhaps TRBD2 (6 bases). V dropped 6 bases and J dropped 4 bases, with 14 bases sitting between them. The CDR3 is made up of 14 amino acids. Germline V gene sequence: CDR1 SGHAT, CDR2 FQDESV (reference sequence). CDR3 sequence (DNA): TGTGCCAGCAGTGAGCTGCGGAGGGCAGATACGCAGTATTTT. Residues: CASSELRRADTQYF.

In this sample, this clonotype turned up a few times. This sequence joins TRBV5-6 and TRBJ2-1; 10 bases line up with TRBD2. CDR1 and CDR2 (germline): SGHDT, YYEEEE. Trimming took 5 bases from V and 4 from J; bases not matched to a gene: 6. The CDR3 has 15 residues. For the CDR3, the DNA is TGTGCCAGCAGTCAGTGGACTAGCGGATACAATGAGCAGTTCTTC. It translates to CASSQWTSGYNEQFF. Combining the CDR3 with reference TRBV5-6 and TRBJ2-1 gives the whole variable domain DAGVTQSPTHLIKTRGQQVTLRCSPKSGHDTVSWYQQALGQGPQFIFQYYEEEERQRGNFPDRFSGHQFPNYSSELNVNALLLGDSALYLCASSQWTSGYNEQFFGPGTRLTVL.

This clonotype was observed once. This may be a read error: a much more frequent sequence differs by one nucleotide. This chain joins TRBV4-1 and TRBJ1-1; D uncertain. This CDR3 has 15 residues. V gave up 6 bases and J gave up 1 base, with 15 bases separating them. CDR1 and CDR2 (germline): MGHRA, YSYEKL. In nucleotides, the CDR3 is TGCGCCAGCAGACCTCCGGGCCGAACGAACACTGAAGCTTTCTTT. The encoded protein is CASRPPGRTNTEAFF.

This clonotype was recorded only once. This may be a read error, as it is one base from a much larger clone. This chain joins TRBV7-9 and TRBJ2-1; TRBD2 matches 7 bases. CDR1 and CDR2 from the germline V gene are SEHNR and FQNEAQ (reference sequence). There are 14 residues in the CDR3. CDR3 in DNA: TGTGTCAGCACCATGGGAGCGGGGTACAATGAGCAGTTCTTC. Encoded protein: CVSTMGAGYNEQFF.

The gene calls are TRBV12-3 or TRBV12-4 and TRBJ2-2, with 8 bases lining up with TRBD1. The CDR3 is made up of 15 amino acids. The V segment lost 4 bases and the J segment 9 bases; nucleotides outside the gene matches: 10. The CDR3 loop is CASSWNRGRDRELFF. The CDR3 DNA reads TGTGCCAGCAGTTGGAACAGGGGGAGAGACAGGGAGCTGTTTTTT.

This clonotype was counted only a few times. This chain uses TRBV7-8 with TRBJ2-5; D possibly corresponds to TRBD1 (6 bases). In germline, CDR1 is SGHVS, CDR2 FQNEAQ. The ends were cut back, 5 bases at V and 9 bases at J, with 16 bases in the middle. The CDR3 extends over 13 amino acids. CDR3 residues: CASSVGTNSPQYF. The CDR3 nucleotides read TGTGCCAGCAGCGTAGGGACAAATTCGCCCCAGTACTTC.

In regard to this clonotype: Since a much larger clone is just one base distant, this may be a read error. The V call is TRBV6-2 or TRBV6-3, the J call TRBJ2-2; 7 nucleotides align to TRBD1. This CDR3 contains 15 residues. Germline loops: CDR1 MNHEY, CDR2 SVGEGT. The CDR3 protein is CDSIRDRVYTGELFF. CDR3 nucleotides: TGTGACAGCATTAGAGACAGGGTGTACACCGGGGAGCTGTTTTTT.